Included here is one TCR beta chain sequence, with context. Its recognized antigen is unknown. No much larger clone exists at a distance of one base, and base qualities are not known. TCR CDR3 regions were amplified from genomic DNA by multiplex PCR using the deep immunoSEQ assay. Genomic DNA extracted from each cell subset was distributed evenly over all wells of several immunoSEQ 96-well plates, and each plate served as one replicate. Each replicate PCR for sorted subsets received around 200 ng genomic DNA, equal to roughly 30,000 T cell genomes. The purified libraries were quantified using a Qubit 3.0 fluorometer, sized with a Bioanalyzer 2100, and then quantified again using the KAPA Library Quantification kit. A separate single-read 150-cycle Illumina NextSeq 550 flow cell was used to sequence each immunoSEQ 96-well plate. Under the source paper's analysis protocol: Because only junctional sequences without quality scores were contained in the immunoSEQ output, filtering matching that applied to full-length reads could not be performed. To assign V/J genes and CDR3, sequences were annotated using PyIR, a Python wrapper for IgBLAST v1.9, with IMGT germline references. Reads with weak V/J assignments (E-value above 1e-6), missing CDR3, stop codons, out-of-frame junctions, or ambiguous translated residues were removed. A V3J clonotype was defined by an identical inferred V gene, J gene, and CDR3 amino acid sequence. Percentage overlap between repertoires was calculated by dividing the number of shared unique clonotypes by the size of the smaller repertoire. RTK rarefaction, the Chao1 estimator, and Recon v2.1 estimates of unobserved clonotypes were used to assess repertoire richness. OLGA was used to compute generation probabilities for all TCRbeta clonotypes that the gDNA method yielded from a handful of donors. In its TCRdb copy, this immuneACCESS table keeps in-frame sequences only and misses some clones. Where compared with another copy, unresolved V genes explain less than half of these, and the others have no known cause. The V and J calls and clone size come from that table; D and trimming were worked out from the DNA. This sample comprises around 320,000 clones, more than 75% of them detected only once. Of the sample, 15% to 20% falls within the top ten clones.

This entry belongs to a study of shared clonotypes between healthy human individuals (dated by TCRdb to 2018 to 2020). As for the study more broadly: The cohort included three men and a couple of women between 18 and 49 years of age. For each donor, CD4 naive and CD4 memory were each given three plates, CD8 naive was given two plates, and CD8 memory was given one plate. Blood TCR repertoires of roughly 5 healthy adults were deeply sequenced to estimate repertoire size and the extent of clonotype sharing between individuals. Libraries were prepared and TCR repertoires were sequenced by different laboratories using diverse techniques, in order to increase sequencing depth and limit assay-specific biases. Each donor's leukapheresis produced roughly between about 0.8 and 10 billion PBMCs. What the work shows at the level of the full study, not this receptor alone: Sampling was limited to blood, and TCR repertoires in tissue likely differ from TCR repertoires in blood. Even with the large sequencing depth, rarefaction of the sorted-subset datasets indicated that sequencing was incomplete. Pairwise subsampling led to the expectation that sequencing depth would affect the degree of clonotype sharing among donors. Because the study included a small number of donors, the genetic and exposure-history diversity represented was limited. When a handful of donors were compared, the shared fraction of clonotypes was about 5% for naive CD4, 3% to 4% for naive CD8, about 2.5% for memory CD4, and less than 0.45% for memory CD8. Compared with non-shared clonotypes, the clonotypes found in all four sorted-subset donors had higher generation probabilities. Larger estimated clonotype richness was generally found for naive subsets than for memory subsets.

Reading the germline V gene gives CDR1 MDHEN and CDR2 SYDVKM. The CDR3 numbers 15 residues from cysteine through phenylalanine. The read is trimmed to its CDR3 DNA, 45 bases read in frame from base 1. The junction carries 6 bases between V and J, which are trimmed by 3 bases and 0 bases respectively. Donors were healthy HIV-negative adults with no recently reported acute infections or vaccinations. Every donor was a Caucasian adult living in Nashville, Tennessee, USA. The CD8 memory samples were a combination of magnetically selected CD45RO+ cells and CCR7-negative CD45RA+ effector memory (TemRA) cells. Blood was collected by leukapheresis, and PBMCs were isolated by Ficoll-Histopaque density gradient centrifugation and then cryopreserved in liquid nitrogen vapor phase. Analytical flow cytometry was used to check the purity and quantity of every magnetically sorted T cell population. From each sorted fraction, genomic DNA was isolated and quantified by UV absorbance on a Nanodrop 2000c.

The receptor chain draws on TRBV28 and TRBJ1-6; the D gene assignment is ambiguous. Sequences were obtained from memory CD8+ T cells sorted from blood. The cell subset or site label, read with the paper, signifies: CD45RO+ cells pooled with CCR7-negative TemRA cells. This clonotype originated in a man aged 18-30 years in good health. The CDR3 here reads CASSFGSSYNSPLHF. The sequenced DNA is TGTGCCAGCAGTTTCGGGAGCTCCTATAATTCACCCCTCCACTTT.